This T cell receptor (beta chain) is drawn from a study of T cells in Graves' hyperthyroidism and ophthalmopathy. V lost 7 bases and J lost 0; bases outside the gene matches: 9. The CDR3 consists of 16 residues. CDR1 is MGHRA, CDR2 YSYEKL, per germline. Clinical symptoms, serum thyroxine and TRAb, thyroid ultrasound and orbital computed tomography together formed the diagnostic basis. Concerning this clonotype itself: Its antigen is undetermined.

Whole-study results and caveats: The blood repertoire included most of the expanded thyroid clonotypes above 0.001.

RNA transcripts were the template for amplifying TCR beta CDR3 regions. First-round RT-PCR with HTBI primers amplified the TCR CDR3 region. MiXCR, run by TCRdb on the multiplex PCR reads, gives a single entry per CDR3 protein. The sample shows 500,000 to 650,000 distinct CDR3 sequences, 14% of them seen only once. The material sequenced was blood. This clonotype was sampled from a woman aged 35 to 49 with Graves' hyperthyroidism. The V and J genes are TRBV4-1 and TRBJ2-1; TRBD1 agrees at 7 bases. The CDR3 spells CASTRSTGSSYNEQFF. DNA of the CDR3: TGCGCCAGCACCCGATCGACAGGGAGCTCCTACAATGAGCAGTTCTTC.